The present T cell receptor (beta chain) was sequenced within a study of long-term antiretroviral therapy in people with HIV. The study's findings and limits: Subsequent to ART, diversity was augmented yet persisted below that of transplant donor controls.

Between the trimmed V and J ends, which lost 4 bases and 0 bases, there was a span of 10 bases. This CDR3 comprises 14 residues. The germline CDR1 and CDR2 sequences are SGHRS and YFSETQ. Worth noting for this clone: Its antigen is not identified.

Researchers ran immunoSEQ v3.0 at survey level. Method: immunoSEQ multiplex PCR; TCRdb's copy keeps in-frame clones and lacks some. Of more than 15,000 clones listed, 80% to 95% were seen once; the top ten hold over 10%. Sequencing used unsorted PBMCs, obtained 0.6 years after starting antiretroviral therapy. V usage is TRBV5-1 and J usage is TRBJ1-1, with D tentatively TRBD1 (5 bases). The TCR originated in a woman aged 40 to 55 with HIV. The CDR3 coding sequence is TGCGCCAGCAGCCTTGACAGCATGAACACTGAAGCTTTCTTT. Residues: CASSLDSMNTEAFF.